This T cell receptor beta chain came from a study of tumor-infiltrating lymphocytes in localized non-small cell lung cancer. With regard to this clone: What it recognizes is unknown.

Study observations and caveats: TCR sequencing covered a subset of patients with enough tissue.

The assay was immunoSEQ multiplex PCR, and TCRdb's table has in-frame clones only and misses some. Here the sample spans 15,000 to 20,000 clones, 45% to 50% being singletons. This TCR came from a human donor with non-small cell lung cancer. Specimen: lung tumor tissue.

CDR3 nucleotides: TGTGCCTGGAGCAGGGGGCGAAGTAACACCGGGGAGCTGTTTTTT. This translates into CAWSRGRSNTGELFF. V is TRBV30 and J is TRBJ2-2; 8 nucleotides match TRBD1. This CDR3 is built from 15 residues. Losses at the gene ends were 3 bases for V and 2 bases for J; bases not matched to a gene: 5. The germline CDR1 and CDR2 sequences are GTSNPN and SVGIG (reference sequence).